The 21 T cell receptor beta chains in this list originate from one sample, sequenced in a study of shared clonotypes between healthy human individuals (dated by TCRdb to the early 2020s). Library preparation used the immunoSEQ multiplex PCR assay. This immuneACCESS table, as held by TCRdb, lists in-frame sequences with V and J called but not all clones. Of the missing ones, under half trace to an unresolved V gene in checked studies; the others have no known cause. This sample lists around 2.1 million clones; 85% to 95% were detected once. 1.5% to 2% of the sample is in the top ten clones. CD8 naive samples were obtained by positive selection for CCR7 among CD45RO-negative cells, yielding a CD45RA+CCR7+ population from which TemRA cells were excluded. The sequencing sample was made of naive CD8+ T cells from PBMCs. Per the publication, the cell subset or site label means: CD45RA+CCR7+. Every receptor here comes from a man aged 18 to 29 in good health. Some clones in this sample may be carry-over from other donors' samples.

The chain links TRBV5-3 to TRBJ2-7, with TRBD1 matching over 9 bases. TRBV5-3 is annotated as an ORF whose role is uncertain. This CDR3 has 16 amino acids. Trimming at V came to 6 bases and at J to 5 bases, leaving 15 bases not matched to a gene. This chain's CDR3 is CARKAEPGQGTDEQYF. For the CDR3, the DNA is TGTGCCAGAAAGGCCGAACCGGGACAGGGCACCGACGAGCAGTACTTC.

This rearrangement joins TRBV5-1 to TRBJ2-1, with TRBD1 matching over 9 bases. Trimming took 4 bases from V and 8 from J; bases not matched to a gene: 10. Germline loops: CDR1 SGHRS, CDR2 YFSETQ. The CDR3 has 15 amino acids. In nucleotides, the CDR3 is TGCGCCAGCAGCCGGGGACAGGGATATCCCGATGAGCAGTTCTTC. It translates to CASSRGQGYPDEQFF.

The V call is TRBV4-3, the J call TRBJ1-1; a possible D gene is TRBD1 (6 bases). Trimming removed 1 base at V and 5 bases at J, with 14 bases between. Germline V gene lookup returns CDR1 LGHNA and CDR2 YSLEER. The CDR3 runs to 15 residues. Here the CDR3 reads CASSQAPGGATEAFF. CDR3 nucleotides: TGCGCCAGCAGCCAAGCCCCGGGGGGGGCTACTGAAGCTTTCTTT.

The chain combines TRBV5-1 with TRBJ2-7; weak D call: TRBD2 (5 bases). This CDR3 has 14 residues. The germline V gene encodes CDR1 SGHRS and CDR2 YFSETQ. Trimming pared 1 base from V and 7 bases from J, leaving 15 bases between. Here the CDR3 DNA reads TGCGCCAGCAGCTTGTCTCCCGCCGGGGAGGAGCAGTACTTC. Encoded protein: CASSLSPAGEEQYF.

This sequence joins TRBV10-3 and TRBJ1-3; no clear D. This CDR3 has 13 amino acids. CDR1 ENHRY and CDR2 SYGVKD come from the germline V gene. V was cut by 3 bases and J by 3 bases, with 6 bases left in between. CDR3 region: CAISEVGGNTIYF. The CDR3 DNA follows: TGTGCCATCAGTGAAGTAGGTGGAAACACCATATATTTT.

The V and J genes are TRBV4-3 and TRBJ2-7; no clear D gene. This CDR3 contains 14 residues. With 4 bases removed from V and 1 base from J, the gap between germline ends came to 11 bases. The germline gives CDR1 LGHNA, CDR2 YSLEER. The CDR3 loop reads CASSPIGASYEQYF. The CDR3 region has the DNA TGCGCCAGCAGCCCCATTGGTGCGTCCTACGAGCAGTACTTC.

The genes are TRBV27 and TRBJ2-7; possible D gene TRBD2, 5 bases. The V end was cut by 5 bases, the J end by 3 bases, with 14 bases between. There are 14 residues in the CDR3. Germline loops: CDR1 MNHEY, CDR2 SMNVEV (reference sequence). The CDR3 DNA sequence: TGTGCCAGCAGTGAAAAAAGCGGTAGCTACGAGCAGTACTTC. It encodes CASSEKSGSYEQYF.

The chain has TRBV6-5 and TRBJ1-1; no clear D gene. The CDR3 extends over 15 amino acids. Germline loops: CDR1 MNHEY, CDR2 SVGAGI. V lost 2 bases and J lost 0, with 10 bases in between. Here the CDR3 reads CASSYGPDMNTEAFF. The CDR3 bases are TGTGCCAGCAGTTACGGGCCAGACATGAACACTGAAGCTTTCTTT.

The CDR3 DNA reads TGTGCCAGCAGCTTAGTCCGGGAAAGCTCCTACGAGCAGTACTTC. Translating gives CASSLVRESSYEQYF. V gene TRBV7-9 combines with J gene TRBJ2-7; a possible D gene is TRBD2 (5 bases). CDR3 size: 15 residues. Germline V CDR1 and CDR2: SEHNR, FQNEAQ (reference sequence). V gave up 1 base and J gave up 0 bases, with 10 bases separating them.

The J gene is TRBJ2-7, the V gene TRBV4-2; D gene ambiguous. This CDR3 is built from 13 residues. Germline V CDR1 and CDR2: LGHNA, YNFKEQ. V was clipped by 4 bases and J by 3 bases, with 10 bases between them. CDR3 bases: TGTGCCAGCAGCCTTGGGGTTAACTACGAGCAGTACTTC. Protein sequence: CASSLGVNYEQYF.

The V and J genes are TRBV5-1 and TRBJ2-7, with 12 bases lining up with TRBD1. The CDR3 sequence is 15 residues long. With 4 bases clipped from V and 5 bases from J, the junction kept 7 bases outside the gene matches. Germline V gene data show CDR1 as SGHRS and CDR2 as YFSETQ. The CDR3 DNA follows: TGCGCCAGCAGCCCCCCGGGGACAGGGGGCCACGAGCAGTACTTC. Protein: CASSPPGTGGHEQYF.

The J gene is TRBJ2-3, the V gene TRBV11-2; tentatively, D is TRBD1 (5 bases). CDR1 and CDR2 from the germline V gene are SGHAT and FQNNGV. Trimming stripped 5 bases from V and 2 bases from J, with 17 bases between. The CDR3 covers 16 residues. CDR3 amino acids: CASSTRQMNHTDTQYF. The CDR3 DNA sequence: TGTGCCAGCAGCACAAGACAGATGAATCACACAGATACGCAGTATTTT.

This clone was recorded once. This chain connects TRBV5-5 to TRBJ2-7; 8 nucleotides agree with TRBD1. The CDR3 extends over 15 amino acids. The germline V gene encodes CDR1 SGHKS and CDR2 YYEKEE (reference sequence). After removal of 4 bases from V and 4 bases from J, the junction contained 10 bases not matched to a gene. DNA for the CDR3: TGTGCCAGCAGCATCTGGACAGGGCCAAGGTACGAGCAGTACTTC. Translated: CASSIWTGPRYEQYF.

DNA for the CDR3: TGTGCCAGCAGTCCTAGCGGGAGGATCGGGGAGCAGTTCTTC. Translated, it gives CASSPSGRIGEQFF. The chain employs TRBV2 and TRBJ2-1, with 11 positions matching TRBD2. Losses at the gene ends were 5 bases for V and 10 bases for J; bases not matched to a gene: 7. CDR1 is SNHLY and CDR2 is FYNNEI in the germline V gene. The CDR3 has 14 residues.

The genes are TRBV7-9 and TRBJ1-1; 7 nucleotides align to TRBD1. CDR3 length: 14 residues. V gave up 5 bases and J gave up 4 bases; unmatched junction bases: 7. Germline CDR1 SEHNR, CDR2 FQNEAQ (reference sequence). The CDR3 DNA is TGTGCCAGCAGCACGACAGGGAGGGGCACTGAAGCTTTCTTT. Protein sequence: CASSTTGRGTEAFF.

To note about this clone: This may stem from a read error, because a much larger clone lies one nucleotide away. Other DNA sequences in this sample translate to the same CDR3. The chain uses TRBV7-6 and TRBJ2-7; 7 bases match TRBD2. Trimming at V came to 1 base and at J to 3 bases, leaving 0 bases not matched to a gene. Germline V gene sequence: CDR1 SGHVS, CDR2 FNYEAQ. This CDR3 is built from 13 residues. CDR3 residues: CASSLGGGYEQYF. CDR3 nucleotide sequence: TGTGCCAGCAGCTTAGGGGGGGGCTACGAGCAGTACTTC.

The chain uses TRBV5-8 and TRBJ1-2; no clear D. Germline V gives CDR1 SGHTS, CDR2 YDEGEE. CDR3 length: 14 amino acids. V lost 5 bases, J lost 1 base, and 12 bases lay in between. The CDR3 loop reads CASRISRDNYGYTF. CDR3 nucleotides: TGTGCCAGCAGGATCAGCCGAGATAACTATGGCTACACCTTC.

The genes are TRBV2 and TRBJ2-7; 13 nucleotides match TRBD2. With 6 bases clipped from V and 0 bases from J, the junction kept 5 bases outside the gene matches. This CDR3 is built from 16 residues. Germline loops: CDR1 SNHLY, CDR2 FYNNEI. The CDR3 here is CASSPWTSGSSYEQYF. The CDR3, as DNA: TGTGCCAGCAGCCCCTGGACTAGCGGGAGCTCCTACGAGCAGTACTTC. Drawing the rest from reference TRBV2 and TRBJ2-7, the complete variable domain is EPEVTQTPSHQVTQMGQEVILRCVPISNHLYFYWYRQILGQKVEFLVSFYNNEISEKSEIFDDQFSVERPDGSNFTLKIRSTKLEDSAMYFCASSPWTSGSSYEQYFGPGTRLTVT.

This clone appeared a few times. The chain links TRBV4-1 to TRBJ1-1; no reliable D call. V was shortened by 1 base and J by 3 bases, with 12 bases between the two germline ends. CDR3 length equals 15 residues. The germline V gene encodes CDR1 MGHRA and CDR2 YSYEKL. CDR3 in amino acids: CASSQVVGLHTEAFF. In DNA, the CDR3 is TGCGCCAGCAGCCAAGTTGTGGGTTTGCACACTGAAGCTTTCTTT.

The chain carries TRBV21-1 and TRBJ2-1; the table names TRBD1, a call not compared with the DNA. TRBV21-1 is classified as a pseudogene. This CDR3 comprises 15 residues. In DNA, the CDR3 is TGTGCCAGCAGCAAAGCCCCGGGACAGGCCAATGAGCAGTTCTTC. The encoded protein is CASSKAPGQANEQFF.

This sequence joins TRBV7-9 and TRBJ2-1, with 11 bases matching TRBD1. Per the germline V gene, CDR1 is SEHNR and CDR2 is FQNEAQ (reference sequence). The junction had 7 bases not matched to a gene; V was cut back by 5 bases and J by 1 base. This CDR3 is built from 17 residues. CDR3 loop: CASSPEGQGGSYNEQFF. The CDR3 region has the DNA TGTGCCAGCAGCCCAGAGGGACAGGGGGGATCCTACAATGAGCAGTTCTTC.